Each of the 28 T cell receptor beta chains below was sequenced from the same sample in a study of blood T cell repertoires in COVID-19. TCRdb's table, derived via immunoSEQ multiplex PCR, lists solely in-frame clones and lacks some. The sample records about 170,000 clones, 80% to 85% being singletons. Sequencing was carried out using peripheral blood. The receptors here all came from a man aged 18 to 30 with active or convalescent COVID-19.

The chain is built from TRBV28 and TRBJ2-2; 12 bases line up with TRBD2. From germline, CDR1 is MDHEN and CDR2 SYDVKM. The V gene end was trimmed by 6 bases and the J gene end by 9 bases; junction bases not matched to a gene: 17. This CDR3 is built from 18 residues. The CDR3 DNA sequence: TGTGCCAGCAGCTCAGGTTCGAGGACTAGCGGGACGTCTAGGGAGCTGTTTTTT. Translated, it gives CASSSGSRTSGTSRELFF.

On this clone: The same CDR3 also results from other DNA sequences found in this sample. The chain couples TRBV7-2 to TRBJ2-7; D gene uncertain. Trimming left V 3 bases short and J 0 bases short, with 3 bases between. The CDR3 covers 12 residues. The germline gives CDR1 SGHTA, CDR2 FQGNSA. The CDR3 is CASSFSSYEQYF. CDR3 nucleotide sequence: TGTGCCAGCAGCTTTAGCTCCTACGAGCAGTACTTC.

Comment on this clone: The same CDR3 also results from other DNA sequences found in this sample. The chain combines TRBV18 with TRBJ2-7; D gene uncertain. The V and J ends lost 0 bases and 6 bases respectively, with 6 bases between them. Germline CDR1 KGHSH, CDR2 LQKENI. The CDR3 is 12 residues long. The CDR3 region is CASSPPTREQYF. The CDR3 coding sequence is TGTGCCAGCTCACCACCCACTCGCGAGCAGTACTTC.

The gene calls are TRBV3-1 (or the pseudogene TRBV3-2) and TRBJ1-6; 7 positions agree with TRBD1. Trimming cost V 3 bases and J 16 bases; bases outside gene matches: 3. Germline loops: CDR1 LGHDT, CDR2 YNNKEL (reference sequence). This CDR3 is 11 amino acids long. The CDR3 reads CASSHLGQLHF. The CDR3 nucleotides read TGTGCCAGCAGCCATCTGGGACAGCTCCACTTT.

A few counts support this clone. The CDR3 reads CASSLGTGGSGELFF. CDR3 coding DNA: TGTGCCAGCAGCTTAGGGACAGGGGGCTCCGGGGAGCTGTTTTTT. This chain links TRBV7-9 with TRBJ2-2; 11 nucleotides agree with TRBD1. CDR1 and CDR2 (germline): SEHNR, FQNEAQ (reference sequence). The length of the CDR3 is 15 residues. The trim removed 1 base at V and 6 bases at J, leaving 1 base unmatched.

The gene calls are TRBV7-9 and TRBJ1-2; D call uncertain. The length of the CDR3 is 16 residues. The germline V gene has CDR1 SEHNR and CDR2 FQNEAQ (reference sequence). The V end was cut by 0 bases, the J end by 7 bases, with 18 bases between. This CDR3 is CASSLARTSESGGYTF. The CDR3 nucleotides read TGTGCCAGCAGCTTAGCGCGGACTTCGGAGAGTGGTGGCTACACCTTC.

The J gene is TRBJ2-1, the V gene TRBV9, with 10 bases that match TRBD2. Germline V gives CDR1 SGDLS, CDR2 YYNGEE. Germline trimming cut 4 bases from V and 2 bases from J; bases unmatched to any gene: 3. This CDR3 is built from 15 residues. The DNA for the CDR3 is TGTGCCAGCAGCAACCTAGCGGGAGCCTACAATGAGCAGTTCTTC. Encoded protein: CASSNLAGAYNEQFF.

The chain links TRBV5-1 to TRBJ2-5, with 11 bases that match TRBD2. This CDR3 is 16 amino acids long. CDR1 and CDR2 from the germline V gene are SGHRS and YFSETQ. V shed 8 bases, J shed 1 base, and the junction held 10 bases outside the gene matches. CDR3 in DNA: TGCGCCAGTTCACGGGGACTAGCGGTCCTCCAAGAGACCCAGTACTTC. Its protein product is CASSRGLAVLQETQYF.

V usage is TRBV7-6 and J usage is TRBJ2-3, with D possibly TRBD1 on 6 matching bases. V was shortened by 5 bases and J by 3 bases, with 15 bases between the two germline ends. The CDR3 is 15 residues long. In germline, CDR1 is SGHVS, CDR2 FNYEAQ. The CDR3 nucleotides are TGTGCCAGCAGCCCCCGACAGGAAACTACAGATACGCAGTATTTT. It codes for CASSPRQETTDTQYF. Together with reference TRBV7-6 and TRBJ2-3, the CDR3 gives the full variable domain: GAGVSQSPRYKVTKRGQDVALRCDPISGHVSLYWYRQALGQGPEFLTYFNYEAQQDKSGLPNDRFSAERPEGSISTLTIQRTEQRDSAMYRCASSPRQETTDTQYFGPGTRLTVL.

The chain uses TRBV19 and TRBJ2-1; D not certain. CDR1 is LNHDA, CDR2 SQIVND, per germline (reference sequence). CDR3 size: 14 residues. Trimming took 5 bases from V and 6 from J, leaving 14 bases between them. CDR3 sequence reads: CASSVSTRLNEQFF. CDR3 nucleotide sequence: TGTGCCAGTAGTGTTTCGACTCGGCTCAATGAGCAGTTCTTC.

The genes are TRBV9 and TRBJ2-1; the match to TRBD2 covers 13 bases. Germline lookup yields CDR1 SGDLS and CDR2 YYNGEE. The CDR3 loop spans 16 amino acids. The V segment lost 4 bases and the J segment 3 bases; nucleotides outside the gene matches: 4. CDR3 sequence (DNA): TGTGCCAGCAGCTCTGGACTAGCGGGAGACTACAATGAGCAGTTCTTC. Encoded protein: CASSSGLAGDYNEQFF.

The chain uses TRBV5-8 and TRBJ2-5; tentatively, D is TRBD1 (5 bases). Trimming shortened V by 3 bases and J by 1 base, and 13 bases separated the two germline ends. CDR1 is SGHTS and CDR2 is YDEGEE in the germline V gene. The CDR3 totals 15 residues. CDR3 sequence (DNA): TGTGCCAGCAGCTCATACCAGACAGCCCAAGAGACCCAGTACTTC. It yields the protein CASSSYQTAQETQYF.

The chain joins TRBV2 to TRBJ2-2, with 10 bases lining up with TRBD2. The CDR3 has 18 residues. The ends lost 6 bases at V and 6 bases at J; junction bases unmatched: 16. Per the germline V gene, CDR1 is SNHLY and CDR2 is FYNNEI. In DNA, the CDR3 is TGTGCCAGCAGCGACCCCCAATTAGCGGGAGGAGGGGCCGGGGAGCTGTTTTTT. It yields the protein CASSDPQLAGGGAGELFF.

The chain uses TRBV18 and TRBJ2-1; TRBD1 aligns across 11 bases. CDR3 size: 14 residues. V dropped 3 bases and J dropped 8; count of bases not matched to a gene: 3. Germline V gene lookup returns CDR1 KGHSH and CDR2 LQKENI. The CDR3 spells CASSPGQGEHEQFF. The CDR3 nucleotides are TGTGCCAGCTCACCGGGACAGGGGGAGCATGAGCAGTTCTTC.

The chain employs TRBV20-1 and TRBJ1-1; no clear D gene. Germline CDR1 and CDR2: DFQATT and SNEGSKA (reference sequence). This CDR3 comprises 10 residues. V dropped 1 base and J dropped 9 bases, with 6 bases sitting between them. The DNA for the CDR3 is TGCAGTGCTAGAGCCAGTAAAGCTTTCTTT. Amino acids: CSARASKAFF.

This chain links TRBV19 with TRBJ1-5, with 7 bases fitting TRBD1. Germline V gene sequence: CDR1 LNHDA, CDR2 SQIVND (reference sequence). The CDR3 sequence is 17 residues long. V lost 7 bases to trimming and J lost 4 bases; unmatched junction nucleotides: 16. This CDR3 reads CASKEGDAGTVNQPQHF. The CDR3 DNA reads TGTGCCAGTAAGGAAGGGGATGCCGGGACAGTAAATCAGCCCCAGCATTTT. Together with reference TRBV19 and TRBJ1-5, the CDR3 gives the full variable domain: DGGITQSPKYLFRKEGQNVTLSCEQNLNHDAMYWYRQDPGQGLRLIYYSQIVNDFQKGDIAEGYSVSREKKESFPLTVTSAQKNPTAFYLCASKEGDAGTVNQPQHFGDGTRLSIL.

V usage is TRBV6-5 and J usage is TRBJ1-1; D may be TRBD1 (6 bases). Germline V CDR1 and CDR2: MNHEY, SVGAGI. This CDR3 spans 13 amino acids. V was trimmed by 5 bases and J by 1 base, leaving 8 bases between them. The CDR3 DNA reads TGTGCCAGCAGTCTACAGGGGAACACTGAAGCTTTCTTT. Residues: CASSLQGNTEAFF.

The chain couples TRBV29-1 to TRBJ2-2, with D possibly TRBD1 on 7 matching bases. Germline lookup yields CDR1 SQVTM and CDR2 ANQGSEA. The CDR3 has 14 amino acids. V gave up 8 bases and J gave up 2 bases, with 15 bases separating them. The CDR3 DNA reads TGCAGCATCTACAGGGGAGGTAACACCGGGGAGCTGTTTTTT. It translates to CSIYRGGNTGELFF.

V is TRBV3-1 (or the pseudogene TRBV3-2) and J is TRBJ1-5, with D unclear. The CDR3 consists of 14 residues. Deletions cut 0 bases from V and 1 base from J, with 4 bases between. The germline V gene encodes CDR1 LGHDT and CDR2 YNNKEL (reference sequence). The CDR3 reads CASSQDYSNQPQHF. CDR3 coding DNA: TGTGCCAGCAGCCAAGACTACAGCAATCAGCCCCAGCATTTT.

This clone has a single count. The J gene is TRBJ1-1, the V gene TRBV7-9; perhaps TRBD1 as D (6 bases). CDR3 length: 15 residues. With 3 bases removed from V and 6 bases from J, the gap between germline ends came to 17 bases. Looked up from germline, CDR1 is SEHNR and CDR2 is FQNEAQ (reference sequence). The CDR3 nucleotides are TGTGCCAGCAGCTTGGACCAGCCAGGGGACCCTGAAGCTTTCTTT. This sequence encodes CASSLDQPGDPEAFF.

This clone appeared a single time. V is TRBV9 and J is TRBJ1-6; weak D call: TRBD1 (6 bases). CDR3 length: 16 residues. Germline CDR1 is SGDLS and CDR2 is YYNGEE. V gave up 4 bases and J gave up 10 bases, with 21 bases separating them. CDR3 DNA sequence: TGTGCCAGCAGCCGAGCTGCCGAACAGGGTGGGTCACCCCTCCACTTT. Translating it yields CASSRAAEQGGSPLHF.

The V and J genes are TRBV5-6 and TRBJ2-7; tentatively, D is TRBD2 (6 bases). The V gene's germline CDR1 is SGHDT and CDR2 YYEEEE. Trimming pared 2 bases from V and 0 bases from J, leaving 12 bases between. CDR3 length: 15 residues. CDR3 nucleotide sequence: TGTGCCAGCAGCTTACCGGGACTGAGCTCCTACGAGCAGTACTTC. Protein: CASSLPGLSSYEQYF.

The chain joins TRBV12-3 or TRBV12-4 to TRBJ2-7, with D tentatively TRBD1 (6 bases). The V end lost 6 bases, the J end lost 2 bases, and 8 bases lay between the germline ends. The CDR3 runs to 12 residues. The CDR3 DNA reads TGTGCCAGCAGCCCAGGGGCCTACGAGCAGTACTTC. Protein product: CASSPGAYEQYF.

V and J are TRBV18 and TRBJ2-2; perhaps TRBD1 as D (6 bases). CDR1 KGHSH and CDR2 LQKENI come from the germline V gene. V lost 4 bases to trimming and J lost 0 bases, with 12 bases between them. The CDR3 spans 16 residues. The CDR3 protein is CASSRGQIANTGELFF. In DNA, the CDR3 is TGTGCCAGCTCACGAGGACAGATCGCGAACACCGGGGAGCTGTTTTTT. Full variable domain (missing parts from reference TRBV18 and TRBJ2-2): NAGVMQNPRHLVRRRGQEARLRCSPMKGHSHVYWYRQLPEEGLKFMVYLQKENIIDESGMPKERFSAEFPKEGPSILRIQQVVRGDSAAYFCASSRGQIANTGELFFGEGSRLTVL.

This clone occurred many times. J is TRBJ2-7 and V is TRBV15; possible D gene TRBD2, 7 bases. Germline CDR1 and CDR2: LNHNV and YYDKDF (reference sequence). With 0 bases removed from V and 11 bases from J, the gap between germline ends came to 14 bases. The CDR3 covers 13 residues. This CDR3 reads CATSRDRGGDKYF. The CDR3 DNA sequence: TGTGCCACCAGCAGAGACCGGGGAGGGGACAAGTACTTC.

This clone has just a few counts. V gene TRBV5-1 combines with J gene TRBJ1-1; D perhaps matches TRBD1 (6 bases). Per the germline V gene, CDR1 is SGHRS and CDR2 is YFSETQ. V was pared by 4 bases and J by 5 bases, with 15 bases between. This CDR3 has 14 residues. The CDR3 DNA sequence: TGCGCCAGCAGCCGAGGGGGAATAGGAACTGAAGCTTTCTTT. Its translation is CASSRGGIGTEAFF.

The J gene is TRBJ1-2, the V gene TRBV5-4, with D perhaps matching TRBD1 (5 bases). The V and J ends lost 1 base and 0 bases respectively, with 22 bases between them. CDR3 size: 19 residues. The germline gives CDR1 SGHNT, CDR2 YYREEE (reference sequence). The CDR3 loop is CASSLWGEGVARANYGYTF. In nucleotides, the CDR3 is TGTGCCAGCAGCTTGTGGGGGGAAGGGGTTGCACGAGCTAACTATGGCTACACCTTC.

The chain couples TRBV3-1 (or the pseudogene TRBV3-2) to TRBJ1-3; D perhaps matches TRBD1 (5 bases). Trimming cost V 4 bases and J 0 bases, with 13 bases left between them. CDR3 length: 16 amino acids. Per the germline V gene, CDR1 is LGHDT and CDR2 is YNNKEL (reference sequence). CDR3: CASSLPITGSGNTIYF. The CDR3 DNA sequence: TGTGCCAGCAGCCTCCCAATTACAGGCTCTGGAAACACCATATATTTT.